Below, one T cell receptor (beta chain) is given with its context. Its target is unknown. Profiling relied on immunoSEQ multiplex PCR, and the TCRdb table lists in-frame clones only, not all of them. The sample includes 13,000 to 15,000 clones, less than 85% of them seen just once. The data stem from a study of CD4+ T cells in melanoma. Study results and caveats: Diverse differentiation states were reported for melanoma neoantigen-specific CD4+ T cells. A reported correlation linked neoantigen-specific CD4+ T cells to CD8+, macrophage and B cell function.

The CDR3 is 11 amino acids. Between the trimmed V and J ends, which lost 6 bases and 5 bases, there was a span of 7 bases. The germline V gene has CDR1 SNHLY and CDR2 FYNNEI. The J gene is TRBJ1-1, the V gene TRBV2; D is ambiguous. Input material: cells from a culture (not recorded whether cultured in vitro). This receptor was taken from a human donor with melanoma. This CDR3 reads CASRGKTEAFF. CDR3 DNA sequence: TGTGCCAGCAGAGGTAAAACTGAAGCTTTCTTT.